This TCR beta chain was observed in a study of blood T cell repertoires in COVID-19. This CDR3 comprises 12 residues. With 1 base removed from V and 9 bases from J, the gap between germline ends came to 9 bases. Germline-derived CDR1 and CDR2 are SGHTA and FQGNSA. Only in-frame clones appear in the TCRdb table, and some are missing; sequencing was by immunoSEQ multiplex PCR. Here the sample spans approximately 500,000 clones, 89% being singletons. J is TRBJ2-5 and V is TRBV7-2; D is unresolved. Sample: peripheral blood. The source of this sequence is a man aged 18 to 30 with COVID-19, enrolled during active disease. The CDR3 is CASSLDRAPQYF. In DNA, the CDR3 is TGTGCCAGCAGCTTAGATCGCGCCCCCCAGTACTTC.